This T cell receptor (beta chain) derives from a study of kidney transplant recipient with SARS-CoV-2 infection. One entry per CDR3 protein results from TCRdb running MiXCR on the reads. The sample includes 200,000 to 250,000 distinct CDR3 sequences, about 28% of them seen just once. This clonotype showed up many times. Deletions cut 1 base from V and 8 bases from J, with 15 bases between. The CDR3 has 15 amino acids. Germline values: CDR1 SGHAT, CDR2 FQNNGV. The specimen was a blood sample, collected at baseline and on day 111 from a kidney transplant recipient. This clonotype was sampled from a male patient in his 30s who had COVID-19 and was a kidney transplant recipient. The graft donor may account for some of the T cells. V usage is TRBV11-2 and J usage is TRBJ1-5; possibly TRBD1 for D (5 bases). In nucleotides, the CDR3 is TGTGCCAGCAGCTTAGGAACAGGCTACCAAGAGCCCCAGCATTTT. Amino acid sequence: CASSLGTGYQEPQHF.